One sample yielded the 14 T cell receptor beta chains listed below, sequenced in a study of control samples from healthy donors and cancer patients (dated by TCRdb to the early 2020s). Library preparation was by the immunoSEQ multiplex PCR assay. Entries here come from immuneACCESS through TCRdb and include only in-frame sequences with V and J called. Some clones fail to appear in such tables; in the studies checked, an unresolved V gene covers under half of the shortfall, and the cause of the remainder is unknown. This sample gives some 130,000 clones in total; 88% of them show up just once. Of the sample, roughly 8.7% falls within the top ten clones. Sequencing was performed on blood. Every receptor here comes from a woman under 40 in good health.

The V gene is TRBV19, the J gene TRBJ1-2; 10 bases are shared with TRBD1. From germline, CDR1 is LNHDA and CDR2 SQIVND (reference sequence). The CDR3 sequence is 17 residues long. The J segment lost 4 bases and the V segment lost 0 bases, leaving 8 bases of the junction unmatched. The CDR3 DNA sequence: TGTGCCAGTAGTATAGACCCCGGGACAGGGGCCGTCTATGGCTACACCTTC. This gives the protein CASSIDPGTGAVYGYTF.

The chain combines TRBV19 with TRBJ2-1, with a weak D call TRBD2 (5 bases). The CDR3 length is 14 residues. The V gene's germline CDR1 is LNHDA and CDR2 SQIVND (reference sequence). V lost 4 bases and J 3 bases, leaving 10 bases between the germline ends. CDR3 DNA sequence: TGTGCCAGTAGTAGGCTAGCAGGCTACAATGAGCAGTTCTTC. Translating it yields CASSRLAGYNEQFF.

The V and J genes are TRBV7-9 and TRBJ2-1; tentative D call: TRBD2 (6 bases). Deletions cut 1 base from V and 5 bases from J, with 12 bases between. CDR1 SEHNR and CDR2 FQNEAQ come from the germline V gene (reference sequence). The CDR3 runs 15 residues. DNA for the CDR3: TGTGCCAGCAGCTTAGGTCAGACTAGACACAATGAGCAGTTCTTC. Translating it yields CASSLGQTRHNEQFF.

The V call is TRBV18, the J call TRBJ2-1; D unclear. V lost 3 bases to trimming and J lost 0 bases, with 9 bases between them. Looked up from germline, CDR1 is KGHSH and CDR2 is LQKENI. The CDR3 totals 15 residues. CDR3 nucleotides: TGTGCCAGCTCACCCCAATTGGTCTCCTACAATGAGCAGTTCTTC. The encoded protein is CASSPQLVSYNEQFF.

CDR3 nucleotides: TGTGCCAGCAGTCCCCGATGGGCGAACACCGGGGAGCTGTTTTTT. Translating it yields CASSPRWANTGELFF. The genes are TRBV27 and TRBJ2-2; D remains unclear. Germline lookup yields CDR1 MNHEY and CDR2 SMNVEV (reference sequence). The CDR3 spans 15 residues. V lost 5 bases, J lost 0 bases, and 10 bases lay in between.

This chain links TRBV18 with TRBJ1-4, with 9 positions matching TRBD1. CDR1 and CDR2 from the germline V gene are KGHSH and LQKENI. The junction had 8 bases not matched to a gene; V was cut back by 6 bases and J by 12 bases. The CDR3 contains 13 residues. CDR3 protein: CASSRDRADQLFF. The CDR3 DNA sequence: TGTGCCAGCTCCCGGGACAGGGCCGATCAACTGTTTTTT.

The chain is built from TRBV5-5 and TRBJ2-3, with D hard to call. Trimming pared 7 bases from V and 6 bases from J, leaving 9 bases between. CDR3 length: 11 amino acids. CDR1 is SGHKS and CDR2 is YYEKEE in the germline V gene (reference sequence). The CDR3 loop reads CASAWMDTQYF. CDR3 bases: TGTGCCAGCGCGTGGATGGATACGCAGTATTTT.

This clone has a handful of counts. The genes are TRBV3-1 (or the pseudogene TRBV3-2) and TRBJ1-2, with no clear D. Trimming shortened V by 2 bases and J by 8 bases, and 6 bases separated the two germline ends. Germline CDR1 LGHDT, CDR2 YNNKEL (reference sequence). CDR3 length: 11 amino acids. This chain's CDR3 is CASSQSAGYTF. In DNA, the CDR3 is TGTGCCAGCAGCCAATCAGCGGGCTACACCTTC.

V usage is TRBV20-1 and J usage is TRBJ2-7, with D tentatively TRBD2 (6 bases). Between the trimmed V and J ends, which lost 5 bases and 7 bases, there was a span of 12 bases. The CDR3 runs to 11 residues. CDR1 DFQATT and CDR2 SNEGSKA come from the germline V gene (reference sequence). CDR3 nucleotide sequence: TGCAGTGCTGGAGGGGTGGGAGAGCAGTACTTC. Translating gives CSAGGVGEQYF.

The chain has TRBV30 and TRBJ2-1, with D hard to call. From germline, CDR1 is GTSNPN and CDR2 SVGIG (reference sequence). Trimming removed 1 base from V and 0 bases from J, with 10 bases in between. The CDR3 extends over 15 amino acids. The chain's CDR3 is CAWSASRFSYNEQFF. CDR3 in DNA: TGTGCCTGGAGTGCGTCTAGATTCTCCTACAATGAGCAGTTCTTC.

Of note for this clone: Other DNA sequences from this sample encode an identical CDR3 as well. This chain links TRBV3-1 (or the pseudogene TRBV3-2) with TRBJ1-4, with TRBD1 matching 9 bases. The V gene's germline CDR1 is LGHDT and CDR2 YNNKEL (reference sequence). V shed 2 bases, J shed 5 bases, and the junction held 3 bases outside the gene matches. There are 15 residues in the CDR3. CDR3: CASSQTGTGNEKLFF. CDR3 DNA sequence: TGTGCCAGCAGCCAAACCGGGACAGGGAATGAAAAACTGTTTTTT.

The rearrangement links TRBV5-6 to TRBJ2-4; TRBD1 aligns across 9 bases. Germline trimming cut 3 bases from V and 8 bases from J; bases unmatched to any gene: 3. CDR1 is SGHDT and CDR2 is YYEEEE in the germline V gene. The CDR3 spans 13 residues. The CDR3 loop reads CASSSGDRDIQYF. The CDR3 coding sequence is TGTGCCAGCAGCTCCGGGGACAGGGACATTCAGTACTTC.

This clone was detected only once. In nucleotides, the CDR3 is TGCGCCAGCAGCTTGAACGGGGACAGCGGAAACACCATATATTTT. It translates to CASSLNGDSGNTIYF. The chain is built from TRBV5-1 and TRBJ1-3, with 7 bases aligning to TRBD1. Losses at the gene ends were 1 base for V and 4 bases for J; bases not matched to a gene: 5. Germline V gene sequence: CDR1 SGHRS, CDR2 YFSETQ. CDR3 length: 15 amino acids. The full variable domain, its missing parts supplied by reference TRBV5-1 and TRBJ1-3, is KAGVTQTPRYLIKTRGQQVTLSCSPISGHRSVSWYQQTPGQGLQFLFEYFSETQRNKGNFPGRFSGRQFSNSRSEMNVSTLELGDSALYLCASSLNGDSGNTIYFGEGSWLTVV.

The chain links TRBV11-2 to TRBJ2-7, with TRBD2 matching over 7 bases. From germline, CDR1 is SGHAT and CDR2 FQNNGV. Trimming cost V 1 base and J 2 bases; bases outside gene matches: 2. CDR3 length: 14 residues. CDR3 region: CASSLGAGAYEQYF. Written as DNA, the CDR3 is TGTGCCAGCAGCTTAGGGGCGGGAGCCTACGAGCAGTACTTC.